One and the same sample provided the 4 T cell receptor beta chains below, sequenced in a study of metastatic and nonmetastatic thyroid tumors. TCRdb recomputed clones from the PCR reads via MiXCR. The data show under 45,000 clones, about 20% seen once. Before thyroid surgery, none of the patients had received any treatment. Sequencing input: tumor tissue. These receptors originate from a female donor with papillary thyroid cancer or a benign thyroid nodule (not recorded which). Some clones in this sample may be carry-over from other donors' samples.

The V call is TRBV7-6, the J call TRBJ2-7, with 8 bases that match TRBD1. The CDR3 consists of 16 residues. CDR1 and CDR2 (germline): SGHVS, FNYEAQ. The J segment lost 2 bases and the V segment lost 5 bases, leaving 11 bases of the junction unmatched. CDR3 nucleotide sequence: TGTGCCAGCAGCGCCGTGGGGGGACAGGTCACCTACGAGCAGTACTTC. It yields the protein CASSAVGGQVTYEQYF.

V usage is TRBV28 and J usage is TRBJ2-7, with a tentative D call TRBD1 (6 bases). In germline, CDR1 is MDHEN, CDR2 SYDVKM. The length of the CDR3 is 12 residues. With 5 bases removed from V and 6 bases from J, the gap between germline ends came to 11 bases. CDR3 loop: CASSDRSIEQYF. CDR3 DNA sequence: TGTGCCAGCAGTGACAGGTCCATCGAGCAGTACTTC.

The chain couples TRBV7-8 to TRBJ2-7; 8 bases line up with TRBD2. Germline-derived CDR1 and CDR2 are SGHVS and FQNEAQ. The CDR3 runs to 13 residues. V was pared by 3 bases and J by 2 bases, with 0 bases of the junction left unmatched. The CDR3 protein is CASSFGRAYEQYF. Here the CDR3 DNA reads TGTGCCAGCAGCTTCGGGAGGGCCTACGAGCAGTACTTC.

The rearrangement links TRBV3-1 to TRBJ2-3, with 9 bases fitting TRBD1. This CDR3 has 16 residues. The junction had 6 bases not matched to a gene; V was cut back by 3 bases and J by 2 bases. Germline values: CDR1 LGHDT, CDR2 YNNKEL (reference sequence). Written as DNA, the CDR3 is TGTGCCAGCAGCCAGGGGGGACAGGGAACCACAGATACGCAGTATTTT. Its translation is CASSQGGQGTTDTQYF.